The sequence of this TCR beta chain was determined in a study of beta chain features in type 1 diabetes. Whole-study context: There was similarity between patients and healthy donors in age, gender and cell yields.

This CDR3 has 11 amino acids. V shed 6 bases and J shed 7 bases, with 9 bases lying between them. Per the germline V gene, CDR1 is KGHSH and CDR2 is LQKENI. Sequencing targeted expressed TCRB transcripts, as all isolated RNA had been reverse transcribed. The method was immunoSEQ multiplex PCR; TCRdb's version includes in-frame clones alone and lacks a portion of them. The table lists some 280,000 clones, roughly an eighth of them singletons, with roughly 0.018% in the top ten. This clone was counted only a few times. What it recognizes is unknown. Overall study findings and caveats: Whether TCRB rearrangement is influenced by HLA type was left unresolved in this analysis. Shortening that was moderate but significant affected the TCRB CDR3s of Type 1 diabetes patients in all four CD4+ subsets.

Sequencing was carried out using naive CD4+ T cells from blood. The clonotype was recovered from a man aged 25-45 years with type 1 diabetes. The V call is TRBV18, the J call TRBJ1-1; a possible D gene is TRBD1 (5 bases). The chain's CDR3 is CASSGEVEAFF. The CDR3 DNA sequence: TGTGCCAGCTCGGGGGAGGTTGAAGCTTTCTTT. The complete variable domain, with remaining parts taken from reference TRBV18 and TRBJ1-1, reads NAGVMQNPRHLVRRRGQEARLRCSPMKGHSHVYWYRQLPEEGLKFMVYLQKENIIDESGMPKERFSAEFPKEGPSILRIQQVVRGDSAAYFCASSGEVEAFFGQGTRLTVV.